Listed here are 15 T cell receptor beta chains from one sample, sequenced in a study of T cell responses to AZD1222 COVID-19 vaccine. Generated by immunoSEQ multiplex PCR, the TCRdb table keeps only in-frame clones and is missing some. This sample yields about 94,000 clones, of which over 75% are seen a single time; about 14% belongs to the top ten. Here the sequenced sample was peripheral blood, taken on day 0 of AZD1222 vaccination. The receptors here all came from an adult in good health.

The CDR3 DNA reads TGCAGTGCTAGTAAGGCCCGGAATGGGCCCCAGCATTTT. Translated: CSASKARNGPQHF. The J gene is TRBJ1-5, the V gene TRBV20-1, with no clear D. In germline, CDR1 is DFQATT, CDR2 SNEGSKA (reference sequence). CDR3 length: 13 residues. Trimming cost V 3 bases and J 9 bases, with 15 bases left between them.

J is TRBJ2-5 and V is TRBV2; either TRBD1 or TRBD2 may fit D (5 bases each). The CDR3 covers 13 residues. Per the germline V gene, CDR1 is SNHLY and CDR2 is FYNNEI. Trimming stripped 4 bases from V and 2 bases from J, with 8 bases between. CDR3: CASSGGRQETQYF. The DNA of the CDR3 is TGTGCCAGCAGTGGGGGACGGCAAGAGACCCAGTACTTC.

The chain joins TRBV6-1 to TRBJ1-1, with TRBD1 as a possible D gene (5 bases). V lost 2 bases and J lost 3, with 13 bases in between. From germline, CDR1 is MNHNS and CDR2 SASEGT. The CDR3 is 15 amino acids. The CDR3 nucleotides are TGTGCCAGCAGTGAACTAGCGGGGGATTACACTGAAGCTTTCTTT. Translated: CASSELAGDYTEAFF.

This clone was found a few times. The V and J genes are TRBV6-5 and TRBJ1-6; 9 bases line up with TRBD1. Per the germline V gene, CDR1 is MNHEY and CDR2 is SVGAGI. This CDR3 has 16 amino acids. Trimming at V came to 2 bases and at J to 7 bases, leaving 6 bases not matched to a gene. The CDR3, as DNA: TGTGCCAGCAGTTACGCTTCCGGGACAGGGAATTCACCCCTCCACTTT. Amino acids: CASSYASGTGNSPLHF.

This clone was recorded only once. The chain couples TRBV19 to TRBJ1-4; TRBD1 is a possible D gene (5 bases). Germline V CDR1 and CDR2: LNHDA, SQIVND (reference sequence). Between the trimmed V and J ends, which lost 2 bases and 10 bases, there was a span of 14 bases. The CDR3 runs 14 residues. The CDR3 is CASSISQGGGKLFF. The CDR3 DNA is TGTGCCAGTAGTATATCCCAGGGTGGAGGAAAACTGTTTTTT.

J is TRBJ2-7 and V is TRBV6-2 or TRBV6-3; 8 bases align to TRBD2. Germline values: CDR1 MNHEY, CDR2 SVGEGT. The junction had 17 bases not matched to a gene; V was cut back by 6 bases and J by 7 bases. The CDR3 length is 16 residues. CDR3 sequence reads: CASSDRSRGAYEEQYF. The DNA for the CDR3 is TGTGCCAGCAGCGACCGGTCGCGGGGGGCCTACGAGGAGCAGTACTTC.

This clone has just one count. The chain joins TRBV7-3 to TRBJ2-3; 8 nucleotides match TRBD1. This CDR3 region has 15 residues. Germline V gives CDR1 SGHTA, CDR2 FQGTGA. The V and J ends lost 5 bases and 9 bases, in that order; junction bases with no gene match: 13. The CDR3 region has the DNA TGTGCCAGCAGCCCGTTTGGGACAGGTAGTACGACGCAGTATTTT. Its protein product is CASSPFGTGSTTQYF.

V gene TRBV5-1 combines with J gene TRBJ2-3; TRBD2 matches 14 bases. The CDR3 runs 15 residues. The germline V gene has CDR1 SGHRS and CDR2 YFSETQ. J gave up 5 bases and V 3 bases, and 2 bases lay outside the gene matches. CDR3 sequence reads: CASSWTSGGLDTQYF. CDR3 DNA sequence: TGCGCCAGCAGCTGGACTAGCGGGGGGTTAGATACGCAGTATTTT.

This clone was counted once. The chain carries TRBV11-2 and TRBJ2-7, with D perhaps TRBD2 (5 bases). Germline V CDR1 and CDR2: SGHAT, FQNNGV. V was shortened by 0 bases and J by 7 bases, with 13 bases between the two germline ends. There are 14 residues in the CDR3. The CDR3 DNA is TGTGCCAGCAGCTTAGACTGGGGAGTGGGGGAGCAGTACTTC. Protein: CASSLDWGVGEQYF.

The chain couples TRBV15 to TRBJ1-2, with a possible D match to TRBD1 (5 bases). The CDR3 totals 13 residues. The germline V and J ends were trimmed by 2 bases and 8 bases, with 12 bases remaining between them. The germline gives CDR1 LNHNV, CDR2 YYDKDF (reference sequence). This chain's CDR3 is CATSRPTWGGYTF. DNA for the CDR3: TGTGCCACCAGCAGACCTACTTGGGGGGGCTACACCTTC.

Remarks on this clone: Relative to the germline gene, one junction end is altered; a read error may explain this. The V call is TRBV6-5, the J call TRBJ1-1; a weak D match, TRBD1 (6 bases). CDR3 length equals 14 residues. Germline V gene lookup returns CDR1 MNHEY and CDR2 SVGAGI. CDR3 residues: CASSYSDRYTESFF. Here the CDR3 DNA reads TGTGCCAGCAGTTACTCGGACAGATACACTGAATCTTTCTTT.

This rearrangement joins TRBV3-1 (or the pseudogene TRBV3-2) to TRBJ2-3; 7 bases fit TRBD1. V dropped 5 bases and J dropped 2; count of bases not matched to a gene: 7. The CDR3 has 15 amino acids. Germline CDR1 reads LGHDT; CDR2 reads YNNKEL (reference sequence). In nucleotides, the CDR3 is TGTGCCAGCAGCTATAGACAGGGTACCACAGATACGCAGTATTTT. It is translated as CASSYRQGTTDTQYF.

The chain links TRBV18 to TRBJ1-1; D uncertain. Trimming took 6 bases from V and 5 from J, leaving 13 bases between them. Germline V gene data show CDR1 as KGHSH and CDR2 as LQKENI. The CDR3 runs 13 residues. CDR3 amino acids: CASSPGSGTEAFF. The DNA of the CDR3 is TGTGCCAGCTCGCCCGGGTCGGGGACTGAAGCTTTCTTT.

V gene TRBV5-1 combines with J gene TRBJ2-3; D not certain. The CDR3 is 15 residues long. The V gene's germline CDR1 is SGHRS and CDR2 YFSETQ. V was clipped by 4 bases and J by 6 bases, with 18 bases between them. This CDR3 reads CASSTDGPRRDTQYF. In DNA form, the CDR3 reads TGCGCCAGCAGCACGGACGGACCACGCCGGGATACGCAGTATTTT.

This clone appeared a single time. The rearrangement joins TRBV5-4 to TRBJ1-2; TRBD1 agrees at 8 bases. Germline V gene lookup returns CDR1 SGHNT and CDR2 YYREEE (reference sequence). V gave up 4 bases and J gave up 4 bases; unmatched junction bases: 6. This CDR3 region has 14 residues. CDR3 loop: CASSTPTGAYGYTF. The DNA for the CDR3 is TGTGCCAGCAGCACCCCGACAGGGGCCTATGGCTACACCTTC.